This is a list of T cell receptor beta chains from one sample in a study of cytomegalovirus exposure and HLA in healthy donors. TCRdb keeps only in-frame clones here, not all; method: immunoSEQ multiplex PCR. The sample lists some 60,000 clones, 70% to 75% occurring once. Sequencing was carried out using PBMCs. The source of these receptors is a woman aged 25 to 39 in good health and CMV-seronegative. The CDR3 runs from the conserved cysteine through the conserved F or W. The D gene is left open where the match is weak. Expanded clones are given a class, and other clones once, few, many or no size at all.

v_call	j_call	d_call	clone_size	cdr3_aa	cdr3_nt
TRBV7-9	TRBJ2-7	TRBD2	few	CASSQTSGSHEQYF	TGTGCCAGCAGCCAGACTAGCGGGAGTCACGAGCAGTACTTC
TRBV6-6	TRBJ2-5	NA	NA	CASAPSGAQETQYF	TGTGCCAGTGCGCCTTCGGGAGCACAAGAGACCCAGTACTTC
TRBV4-1	TRBJ2-7	TRBD1	NA	CASSHPGTGRPYEQYF	TGCGCCAGCAGCCACCCTGGGACAGGGCGACCCTACGAGCAGTACTTC
TRBV19	TRBJ2-1	TRBD2	few	CASNLAGGPNEQFF	TGTGCCAGTAATCTAGCGGGAGGGCCGAATGAGCAGTTCTTC
TRBV29-1	TRBJ2-1	TRBD1	NA	CSVEGSGTGDLNEQFF	TGCAGCGTTGAGGGTTCCGGGACAGGGGATTTGAATGAGCAGTTCTTC
TRBV19	TRBJ2-3	NA	NA	CASSPRRAVPVNTQYF	TGTGCCAGTAGTCCGAGGCGGGCAGTTCCCGTGAATACGCAGTATTTT
TRBV11-1	TRBJ1-1	NA	once	CASKRTAANTEAFF	TGTGCCAGCAAGCGTACGGCGGCGAACACTGAAGCTTTCTTT
TRBV30	TRBJ2-5	NA	few	CAWSPGGTQYF	TGTGCCTGGAGTCCCGGGGGGACCCAGTACTTC
TRBV11-2	TRBJ1-2	TRBD1	NA	CASSPGSGGWGYTF	TGTGCCAGCTCACCAGGATCAGGGGGATGGGGCTACACCTTC
TRBV27	TRBJ1-5	NA	NA	CASVYLAGDQPQHF	TGTGCCAGCGTTTATTTGGCGGGGGATCAGCCCCAGCATTTT
TRBV28	TRBJ2-5	TRBD1	NA	CASSTGTGGWKTQYF	TGTGCCAGCAGTACCGGGACAGGGGGCTGGAAGACCCAGTACTTC
TRBV27	TRBJ2-1	NA	NA	CASSLGLGSYNEQFF	TGTGCCAGCAGTTTAGGCCTTGGCTCCTACAATGAGCAGTTCTTC
TRBV27	TRBJ2-7	TRBD2	NA	CASSLLAGGPGSEQYF	TGTGCCAGCAGTTTACTAGCGGGAGGACCTGGGAGCGAGCAGTACTTC
TRBV6-1	TRBJ2-7	NA	NA	CASSEAQGTVYEQYF	TGTGCCAGCAGTGAAGCGCAGGGTACTGTCTACGAGCAGTACTTC
TRBV6-6	TRBJ2-1	NA	NA	CASSYPGSTNNEQFF	TGTGCCAGCAGTTACCCAGGGTCGACCAACAATGAGCAGTTCTTC
TRBV11-2	TRBJ2-5	TRBD2	NA	CASSSLAGVRETQYF	TGTGCCAGCAGCTCCTTAGCGGGAGTGAGGGAGACCCAGTACTTC
TRBV4-3	TRBJ2-2	NA	NA	CASSQGGWENTGELFF	TGCGCCAGCAGCCAAGGAGGGTGGGAGAACACCGGGGAGCTGTTTTTT
TRBV20-1	TRBJ1-4	NA	NA	CSASLGGMLFF	TGCAGTGCTAGTCTCGGGGGTATGCTGTTTTTT
TRBV15	TRBJ2-7	TRBD2	few	CATSRDLAGRPLGYEQYF	TGTGCCACCAGCAGAGATCTAGCGGGGCGACCATTGGGCTACGAGCAGTACTTC
TRBV27	TRBJ1-1	NA	few	CASIAGGPNTEAFF	TGTGCCAGCATAGCTGGGGGCCCGAACACTGAAGCTTTCTTT
TRBV7-3	TRBJ2-1	TRBD1	once	CASSRGTASSNEQFF	TGTGCCAGCAGCCGAGGGACAGCATCAAGCAATGAGCAGTTCTTC
TRBV18	TRBJ1-1	NA	NA	CASSPSLGDWAEAFF	TGTGCCAGCTCACCAAGCTTGGGAGATTGGGCTGAAGCTTTCTTT
TRBV27	TRBJ2-3	TRBD2	NA	CASSGLGQRLAADTQYF	TGTGCCAGCAGTGGTTTAGGGCAGAGACTAGCGGCAGATACGCAGTATTTT
TRBV7-9	TRBJ2-1	NA	NA	CASSSPNPAGKNEQFF	TGTGCCAGCAGCTCCCCGAACCCTGCAGGGAAAAATGAGCAGTTCTTC
TRBV28	TRBJ2-1	TRBD1	NA	CASSPQGYEQFF	TGTGCCAGCAGTCCACAGGGGTATGAGCAGTTCTTC
TRBV5-1	TRBJ2-7	TRBD2	once	CASSLTSGYSYEQYF	TGCGCCAGCAGCTTAACTAGCGGGTACTCCTACGAGCAGTACTTC
TRBV6-5	TRBJ2-3	NA	NA	CASSYPPGLGTDTQYF	TGTGCCAGCAGTTACCCCCCAGGGCTAGGAACAGATACGCAGTATTTT
TRBV27	TRBJ2-1	NA	NA	CASSSARSSYNEQFF	TGTGCCAGCAGCTCAGCGCGGAGCTCCTACAATGAGCAGTTCTTC
TRBV7-2	TRBJ1-2	TRBD1	NA	CASSLEGGQADGYTF	TGTGCCAGCAGCTTAGAGGGAGGACAGGCGGATGGCTACACCTTC
TRBV7-3	TRBJ2-6	TRBD1	NA	CASSLTGTGASSGANVLTF	TGTGCCAGCAGCTTAACGGGGACAGGGGCCTCCTCTGGGGCCAACGTCCTGACTTTC
TRBV5-1	TRBJ1-1	NA	NA	CASSSPLAVTEAFF	TGCGCCAGCAGCTCGCCACTAGCGGTCACTGAAGCTTTCTTT
TRBV27	TRBJ1-1	TRBD1	NA	CASSQNSGTGNTEAFF	TGTGCCAGCAGCCAAAATTCCGGGACAGGGAACACTGAAGCTTTCTTT
TRBV7-6	TRBJ1-2	NA	NA	CASSLADTGYGYTF	TGTGCCAGCAGCTTAGCGGACACAGGCTATGGCTACACCTTC
TRBV7-6	TRBJ2-3	NA	NA	CASSSLRSTDTQYF	TGTGCCAGCAGCTCCCTACGGTCCACAGATACGCAGTATTTT
TRBV19	TRBJ2-1	TRBD2	few	CASRGASGSGEQFF	TGTGCCAGTCGGGGCGCTAGCGGGAGCGGTGAGCAGTTCTTC
TRBV10-3	TRBJ1-5	NA	NA	CAISESTGGFRNQPQHF	TGTGCCATCAGTGAGTCGACGGGGGGGTTTCGCAATCAGCCCCAGCATTTT
TRBV5-6	TRBJ2-5	TRBD2	once	CASSPGLAGAETQYF	TGTGCCAGCAGCCCGGGACTAGCGGGGGCCGAGACCCAGTACTTC
TRBV21-1	TRBJ1-3	NA	NA	CATKTDLPGNTIYF	TGTGCCACCAAGACAGACCTTCCTGGAAACACCATATATTTT
TRBV30	TRBJ1-2	NA	NA	CACRSQGLYGYTF	TGTGCCTGCAGGTCGCAGGGGCTGTATGGCTACACCTTC
TRBV5-8	TRBJ2-3	NA	NA	CASSSGEFSTDTQYF	TGTGCCAGCAGCTCGGGGGAGTTTAGCACAGATACGCAGTATTTT
TRBV25-1	TRBJ2-1	NA	few	CASSESSPAEFF	TGTGCCAGCAGTGAATCTTCCCCTGCGGAGTTCTTC
TRBV27	TRBJ1-5	NA	NA	CASSFQYNQPQHF	TGTGCCAGCAGTTTTCAGTACAATCAGCCCCAGCATTTT
TRBV6-6	TRBJ1-1	NA	few	CATRVNTEAFF	TGTGCCACCCGCGTTAACACTGAAGCTTTCTTT
TRBV9	TRBJ1-3	NA	NA	CASSGPGSGNTIYF	TGTGCCAGCAGCGGTCCGGGGAGTGGAAACACCATATATTTT
TRBV5-1	TRBJ1-3	NA	NA	CASSLQGGSGNTIYF	TGCGCCAGCAGCTTACAGGGCGGGTCTGGAAACACCATATATTTT
TRBV9	TRBJ2-5	TRBD2	NA	CASSVAGLVPETQYF	TGTGCCAGCAGCGTAGCGGGACTAGTCCCAGAGACCCAGTACTTC
TRBV4-1	TRBJ2-2	TRBD2	NA	CASSRRVAGANTGELFF	TGCGCCAGCAGCCGCCGCGTAGCGGGAGCGAACACCGGGGAGCTGTTTTTT
TRBV19	TRBJ2-7	TRBD2	NA	CASSIESGRIYEQYF	TGTGCCAGTAGTATAGAAAGCGGGAGAATCTACGAGCAGTACTTC
TRBV2	TRBJ2-5	TRBD1	NA	CASSRTGPQETQYF	TGTGCCAGCAGCAGGACAGGCCCCCAAGAGACCCAGTACTTC
TRBV7-2	TRBJ2-3	TRBD2	NA	CASSTPSGRGYTQYF	TGTGCCAGCAGCACCCCCAGCGGGAGAGGGTATACGCAGTATTTT
TRBV10-3	TRBJ2-1	TRBD1	NA	CATQGQGYGEQFF	TGTGCCACTCAAGGACAGGGTTATGGGGAGCAGTTCTTC
TRBV2	TRBJ1-6	NA	NA	CASSRIPSTGAVNSPLHF	TGTGCCAGCAGTCGGATTCCTTCGACAGGAGCGGTTAATTCACCCCTCCACTTT
TRBV28	TRBJ1-2	NA	NA	CASSPGGYTF	TGTGCCAGCAGCCCGGGAGGCTACACCTTC
TRBV18	TRBJ2-2	NA	NA	CASSPPDGIGPGKLFF	TGTGCCAGCTCACCACCAGACGGGATAGGACCGGGGAAGCTGTTTTTT
TRBV5-1	TRBJ1-1	NA	NA	CASSLGIDMKTEAFF	TGCGCCAGCAGCTTGGGGATCGACATGAAAACTGAAGCTTTCTTT
TRBV11-2	TRBJ2-5	NA	few	CASSPEAGETQYF	TGTGCCAGCAGCCCCGAGGCCGGGGAGACCCAGTACTTC